This paragraph covers one T cell receptor (beta chain) sequence. Its antigen remains unidentified. Other DNA sequences in this sample translate to the same CDR3. The data originate from a study of T cell responses to AZD1222 COVID-19 vaccine. Overall study findings and caveats: Across the whole spike, CD4 TCRs peaked at regions 160-218 and 743-854. It was only a handful of AZD1222 recipients who were seropositive at baseline. Nearly half of spike-specific TCRs reportedly go after variant regions that carry no mutations.

The CDR3 sequence is 15 residues long. Per the germline V gene, CDR1 is SGHRS and CDR2 is YFSETQ. The J segment lost 1 base and the V segment lost 2 bases, leaving 4 bases of the junction unmatched. Generated by immunoSEQ multiplex PCR, the TCRdb table keeps only in-frame clones and is missing some. The sample includes 150,000 to 200,000 clones, around 88% of them seen just once. The sequence was collected from an adult who received the AZD1222 COVID-19 vaccine. The chain uses TRBV5-1 and TRBJ2-3; 7 positions match TRBD2. This specimen was peripheral blood, taken 28 days after the second AZD1222 dose. CDR3 bases: TGCGCCAGCAGCTTAGGGCTAGCGGGCACAGATACGCAGTATTTT. Translation gives CASSLGLAGTDTQYF.